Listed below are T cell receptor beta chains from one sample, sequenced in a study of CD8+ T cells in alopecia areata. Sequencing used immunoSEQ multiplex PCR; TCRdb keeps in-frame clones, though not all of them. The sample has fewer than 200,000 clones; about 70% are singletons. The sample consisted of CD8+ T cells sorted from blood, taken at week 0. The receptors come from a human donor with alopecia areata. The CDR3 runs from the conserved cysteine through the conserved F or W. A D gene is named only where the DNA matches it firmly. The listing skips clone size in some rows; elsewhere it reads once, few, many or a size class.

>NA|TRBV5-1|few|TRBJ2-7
TGCGCCAGCAGCTTGGACTTGTTCTACGAGCAGTACTTC
CASSLDLFYEQYF
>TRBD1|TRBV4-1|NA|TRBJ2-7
TGCGCCAGCAGCCTTGGACAGGCTAGCTACGAGCAGTACTTC
CASSLGQASYEQYF
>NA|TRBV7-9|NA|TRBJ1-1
TGTGCCAGCAAGCCAGAGGGGATCACTGAAGCTTTCTTT
CASKPEGITEAFF
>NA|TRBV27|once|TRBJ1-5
TGTGCCAGCAGTTTGGGTAGGGGCAATCAGCCCCAGCATTTT
CASSLGRGNQPQHF
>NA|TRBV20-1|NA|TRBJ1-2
TGCAGTGCTAGAGATCCCCAAGGCTACACCTTC
CSARDPQGYTF
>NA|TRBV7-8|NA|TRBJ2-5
TGTGCCAGCGAGACCGGGACAGAGACCCAGTACTTC
CASETGTETQYF
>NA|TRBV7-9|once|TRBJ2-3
TGTGCCAGCAGCTCCTACACAGATACGCAGTATTTT
CASSSYTDTQYF
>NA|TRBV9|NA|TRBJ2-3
TGTGCCAGCAGCGTCGCACAGCATCGCACAGATACGCAGTATTTT
CASSVAQHRTDTQYF
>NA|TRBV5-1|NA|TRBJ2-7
TGCGCCAGCAGCAAGGACGGTGGAGTTTACGAGCAGTACTTC
CASSKDGGVYEQYF
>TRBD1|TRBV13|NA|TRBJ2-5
TGTGCCAGCAGCTTCGGGACAGTACAAGAGACCCAGTACTTC
CASSFGTVQETQYF
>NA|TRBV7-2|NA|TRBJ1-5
TGTGCCAGCAGCGATGACAGGACAACAAATCAGCCCCAGCATTTT
CASSDDRTTNQPQHF
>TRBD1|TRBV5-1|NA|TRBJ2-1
TGCGCCAGCAGCTTGAGGACAGGGGGAGTCAGTGAGCAGTTCTTC
CASSLRTGGVSEQFF
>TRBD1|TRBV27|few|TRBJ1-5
TGTGCCAGCGGCAGACAGGGGCGTAATCAGCCCCAGCATTTT
CASGRQGRNQPQHF
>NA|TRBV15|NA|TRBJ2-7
TGTGCCACCAGCAGAGATCCTCCGTCGACAGTACACGAGCAGTACTTC
CATSRDPPSTVHEQYF
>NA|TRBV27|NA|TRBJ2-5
TGTGCCAGCAGTTTGGGCCTCAAAGAGACCCAGTACTTC
CASSLGLKETQYF
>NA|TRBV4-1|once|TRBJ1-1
TGCGCCAGCAGCCAAGATCTTATTCGGGGGCGGAACCAGAACACTGAAGCTTTCTTT
CASSQDLIRGRNQNTEAFF
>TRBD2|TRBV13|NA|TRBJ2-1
TGTGCCAGCAGCCCGACTAGCATGAGTCTGTTCTTC
CASSPTSMSLFF
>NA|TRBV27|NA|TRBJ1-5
TGTGCCAGCAGTGGGGGTGGCAGCAATCAGCCCCAGCATTTT
CASSGGGSNQPQHF
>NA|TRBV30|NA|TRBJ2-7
TGTGCCTGGAGTGAGATCGACGAGCAGTACTTC
CAWSEIDEQYF
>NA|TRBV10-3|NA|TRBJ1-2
TGTGCCATTCTAAATCCTTCAGGAGGCTACACCTTC
CAILNPSGGYTF
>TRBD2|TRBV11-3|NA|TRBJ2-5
TGTGCCAGCAGTACGGGGGGGCTTCAGACCCAGTACTTC
CASSTGGLQTQYF
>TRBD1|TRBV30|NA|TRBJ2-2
TGTGCCTGGAGTGTAGGCCGGACAGGGGAGGCCGGGGAGCTGTTTTTT
CAWSVGRTGEAGELFF
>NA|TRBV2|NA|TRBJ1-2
TGTGCCAGCAGGGGCCGATATGGCTACACCTTC
CASRGRYGYTF
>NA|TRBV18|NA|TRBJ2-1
TGTGCCAGCTCACAAAGACAGGTTCCTGACAATGAGCAGTTCTTC
CASSQRQVPDNEQFF
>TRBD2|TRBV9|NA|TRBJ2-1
TGTGCCAGCAGCGCGGGCGGGGGCTCCTACAATGAGCAGTTCTTC
CASSAGGGSYNEQFF
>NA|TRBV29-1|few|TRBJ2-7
TGCAGCGTTGTTTCCGGGCCGGGGGAGCAGTACTTC
CSVVSGPGEQYF
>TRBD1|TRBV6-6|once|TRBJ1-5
TGTGCCAGCCAAAACAGACAGGGCCGTCAGCCCCAGCATTTT
CASQNRQGRQPQHF
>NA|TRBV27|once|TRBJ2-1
TGTGCCAGCAGTTTGACAGGAACTATGCATGAGCAGTTCTTC
CASSLTGTMHEQFF
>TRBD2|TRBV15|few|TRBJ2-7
TGTGCCACCAGCAGATTAAGTGGCGGGGGCTACGAGCAGTACTTC
CATSRLSGGGYEQYF
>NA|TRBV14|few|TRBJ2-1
TGTGCCAGCAGCATTATGGTACAGGGTCGATACAATGAGCAGTTCTTC
CASSIMVQGRYNEQFF
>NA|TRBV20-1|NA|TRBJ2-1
TGCAGTGCACCAAGGGGGGACGAGCAGTTCTTC
CSAPRGDEQFF
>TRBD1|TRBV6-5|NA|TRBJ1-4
TGTGCCAGCAGTGGACAGGGGCGGGATGAAAAACTGTTTTTT
CASSGQGRDEKLFF
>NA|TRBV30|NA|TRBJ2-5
TGTGCCTGGAGTGTAGGGGCGACCCAAGAGACCCAGTACTTC
CAWSVGATQETQYF
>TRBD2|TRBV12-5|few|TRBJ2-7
TGTGCTAGTGGACTCATAGGACTAGCCCACGAGCAGTACTTC
CASGLIGLAHEQYF
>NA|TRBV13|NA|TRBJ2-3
TGTGCCAGCAGCATCGACACCTACACAGATACGCAGTATTTT
CASSIDTYTDTQYF
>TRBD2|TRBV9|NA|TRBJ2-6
TGTGCCAGCAGCGCCAGCGGGGGGGCCGGGGCCAACGTCCTGACTTTC
CASSASGGAGANVLTF
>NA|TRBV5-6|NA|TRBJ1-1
TGTGCCAGCAGCGCCGGGGGACGGGACACTGAAGCTTTCTTT
CASSAGGRDTEAFF
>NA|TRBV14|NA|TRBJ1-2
TGTGCCAGCAGCCGATCCTCCTACTATGGCTACACCTTC
CASSRSSYYGYTF
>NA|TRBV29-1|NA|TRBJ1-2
TGCAGCGTTGAACCGGCGGGGAACTATGGCTACACCTTC
CSVEPAGNYGYTF
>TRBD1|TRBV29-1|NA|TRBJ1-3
TGCAGCGTCAAAAGGGACAGCCCTGGAAACACCATATATTTT
CSVKRDSPGNTIYF
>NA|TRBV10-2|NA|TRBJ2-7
TGCGCCAGTCGCCGAGACAGCTCCTACGAGCAGTACTTC
CASRRDSSYEQYF